Below, 22 T cell receptor beta chains from the same sample are listed, as sequenced in a study of blood T cell repertoires in COVID-19. The method was immunoSEQ multiplex PCR; TCRdb's version includes in-frame clones alone and lacks a portion of them. The top ten clones hold approximately 7% of a sample with around 63,000 clones, around 80% of them seen once. Source material: peripheral blood. The receptor source for this set is a man aged 55 to 70 with acute or convalescent COVID-19.

This clone has just a few counts. This chain connects TRBV7-2 to TRBJ2-3; D may be TRBD2 (5 bases). Germline V gives CDR1 SGHTA, CDR2 FQGNSA. The length of the CDR3 is 12 residues. The ends were cut back, 5 bases at V and 8 bases at J, with 11 bases in the middle. The DNA of the CDR3 is TGTGCCAGCAGCCAAGAGGGCGGTACGCAGTATTTT. It encodes CASSQEGGTQYF. Full variable domain (missing parts from reference TRBV7-2 and TRBJ2-3): GAGVSQSPSNKVTEKGKDVELRCDPISGHTALYWYRQSLGQGLEFLIYFQGNSAPDKSGLPSDRFSAERTGGSVSTLTIQRTQQEDSAVYLCASSQEGGTQYFGPGTRLTVL.

The V call is TRBV6-1, the J call TRBJ1-1; 7 bases fit TRBD1. Germline-derived CDR1 and CDR2 are MNHNS and SASEGT. The ends lost 4 bases at V and 4 bases at J; junction bases unmatched: 12. The CDR3 loop spans 16 amino acids. CDR3 nucleotide sequence: TGTGCCAGCAGTGTTAGAACAGGGGTAACGGGCACTGAAGCTTTCTTT. Protein sequence: CASSVRTGVTGTEAFF.

This chain joins TRBV6-6 and TRBJ2-2, with D maybe TRBD1 (7 bases). This CDR3 region has 15 residues. V gave up 6 bases and J gave up 1 base, with 12 bases separating them. The germline V gene has CDR1 MNHNY and CDR2 SVGAGI (reference sequence). CDR3 nucleotide sequence: TGTGCCAGCAGCCCAGGGGGGCTGAACACCGGGGAGCTGTTTTTT. As protein: CASSPGGLNTGELFF.

CDR3 in amino acids: CASSSSGTGNEKLFF. The CDR3 DNA is TGTGCCAGCAGTTCCTCCGGGACAGGGAATGAAAAACTGTTTTTT. The genes are TRBV28 and TRBJ1-4; 9 bases fit TRBD1. The germline CDR1 and CDR2 sequences are MDHEN and SYDVKM. J was trimmed by 5 bases and V by 4 bases; bases with no gene match: 5. The CDR3 is 15 residues long.

This rearrangement joins TRBV18 to TRBJ1-5, with 7 bases fitting TRBD1. V shed 6 bases and J 2 bases; nucleotides not matched to a gene: 10. Per the germline V gene, CDR1 is KGHSH and CDR2 is LQKENI. The CDR3 extends over 16 amino acids. CDR3 amino acids: CASSPLRTGGNQPQHF. DNA of the CDR3: TGTGCCAGCTCTCCTTTGAGGACAGGCGGCAATCAGCCCCAGCATTTT.

The chain uses TRBV5-1 and TRBJ2-5; 8 positions agree with TRBD2. Germline values: CDR1 SGHRS, CDR2 YFSETQ. This CDR3 comprises 15 residues. V trimming: 4 bases; J trimming: 5 bases; junction bases outside the gene matches: 10. CDR3 protein: CASSLAAGAGETQYF. The CDR3 DNA is TGCGCCAGCAGCCTAGCAGCGGGGGCGGGGGAGACCCAGTACTTC.

This clone has just a few counts. The rearrangement joins TRBV15 to TRBJ1-2, with 11 bases aligning to TRBD1. This CDR3 region has 13 residues. V lost 8 bases, J lost 8 bases, and 7 bases stayed unmatched. Germline CDR1 and CDR2: LNHNV and YYDKDF (reference sequence). The CDR3 DNA is TGTGCCACCCGGCTGGGACAGGGGGGAGGCTACACCTTC. Translated: CATRLGQGGGYTF.

The chain joins TRBV2 to TRBJ2-1, with D possibly being TRBD1 (5 bases). The V end lost 8 bases, the J end lost 0 bases, and 14 bases lay between the germline ends. The CDR3 contains 15 residues. Germline V gene lookup returns CDR1 SNHLY and CDR2 FYNNEI. CDR3 residues: CASSAAQGSYNEQFF. CDR3 DNA: TGTGCCAGCTCCGCAGCCCAGGGCTCCTACAATGAGCAGTTCTTC.

This clone was counted only a few times. V usage is TRBV5-1 and J usage is TRBJ1-6; D call uncertain. CDR1 and CDR2 (germline): SGHRS, YFSETQ. Between the trimmed V and J ends, which lost 3 bases and 8 bases, there was a span of 15 bases. The CDR3 extends over 15 amino acids. Here the CDR3 reads CASSSDPRRDSPLHF. In DNA form, the CDR3 reads TGCGCCAGCAGCTCCGACCCACGGAGGGATTCACCCCTCCACTTT.

The chain links TRBV10-1 to TRBJ1-5, with 8 bases aligning to TRBD1. CDR1 and CDR2 from the germline V gene are WNHNN and SYGVQD (reference sequence). V shed 8 bases, J shed 5 bases, and the junction held 14 bases outside the gene matches. The CDR3 sequence is 16 residues long. The CDR3 is CASLLNWDRQYQPQHF. In DNA, the CDR3 is TGCGCCAGCCTCTTGAACTGGGACAGGCAATATCAGCCCCAGCATTTT.

The chain has TRBV3-1 (or the pseudogene TRBV3-2) and TRBJ2-1; TRBD1 agrees at 7 bases. Unmatched junction bases numbered 10, after V lost 5 bases and J lost 3 bases. The CDR3 has 16 residues. In germline, CDR1 is LGHDT, CDR2 YNNKEL (reference sequence). CDR3 sequence (DNA): TGTGCCAGCAGCTCCGTGGACAGGAGTTTCTACAATGAGCAGTTCTTC. Residues: CASSSVDRSFYNEQFF.

The chain combines TRBV18 with TRBJ2-3; 8 bases are shared with TRBD2. V trimming: 7 bases; J trimming: 0 bases; junction bases outside the gene matches: 3. Germline values: CDR1 KGHSH, CDR2 LQKENI. The CDR3 has 14 amino acids. The CDR3 bases are TGTGCCAGCTTAGGACTAGCTAGCACAGATACGCAGTATTTT. Its protein is CASLGLASTDTQYF.

The V and J genes are TRBV18 and TRBJ1-3, with a tentative D call TRBD1 (5 bases). This CDR3 has 14 amino acids. Per germline, CDR1 KGHSH and CDR2 LQKENI. Trimming removed 3 bases at V and 8 bases at J, with 14 bases between. This CDR3 reads CASSPDITRDTIYF. The CDR3 DNA is TGTGCCAGCTCACCGGACATAACAAGAGACACCATATATTTT.

The rearrangement links TRBV7-9 to TRBJ2-3, with TRBD2 matching 11 bases. The CDR3 runs 14 residues. CDR1 and CDR2 from the germline V gene are SEHNR and FQNEAQ (reference sequence). V lost 6 bases, J lost 5 bases, and 4 bases stayed unmatched. In nucleotides, the CDR3 is TGTGCCAGCAGACTAGCGGGGGTTGTAGATACGCAGTATTTT. As protein: CASRLAGVVDTQYF.

The chain recombines TRBV14 with TRBJ2-2; 7 nucleotides match TRBD1. Germline CDR1 and CDR2: SGHDN and FVKESK. The ends lost 2 bases at V and 1 base at J; junction bases unmatched: 1. The CDR3 is made up of 15 amino acids. The CDR3 DNA sequence: TGTGCCAGCAGCCAATGGACAGGGAACACCGGGGAGCTGTTTTTT. Its protein is CASSQWTGNTGELFF.

CDR3 residues: CASSPGGNTEAFF. The CDR3 nucleotides read TGTGCCAGCAGCCCGGGGGGGAACACTGAAGCTTTCTTT. The rearrangement links TRBV11-2 to TRBJ1-1; perhaps TRBD1 as D (5 bases). Germline V gene sequence: CDR1 SGHAT, CDR2 FQNNGV. This CDR3 has 13 residues. Trimming took off 5 bases at V and 1 base at J, with 8 bases between the two ends.

This clone was found once. V usage is TRBV7-2 and J usage is TRBJ1-4; the D gene is possibly TRBD1 (5 bases). The CDR3 is 16 amino acids. Looked up from germline, CDR1 is SGHTA and CDR2 is FQGNSA. The V end was cut by 5 bases, the J end by 2 bases, with 15 bases between. The CDR3 DNA follows: TGTGCCAGCAGCCAAGGGTGGGGGGGTACTAATGAAAAACTGTTTTTT. This gives the protein CASSQGWGGTNEKLFF. Full variable domain (remainder filled in from reference TRBV7-2 and TRBJ1-4): GAGVSQSPSNKVTEKGKDVELRCDPISGHTALYWYRQSLGQGLEFLIYFQGNSAPDKSGLPSDRFSAERTGGSVSTLTIQRTQQEDSAVYLCASSQGWGGTNEKLFFGSGTQLSVL.

CDR3 protein: CASSLTGADTQYF. DNA for the CDR3: TGCGCCAGCAGCCTGACAGGAGCAGATACGCAGTATTTT. The genes are TRBV5-1 and TRBJ2-3, with D perhaps TRBD1 (6 bases). This CDR3 has 13 amino acids. Trimming left V 4 bases short and J 4 bases short, with 10 bases between. CDR1 is SGHRS, CDR2 YFSETQ, per germline.

The chain links TRBV6-1 to TRBJ1-5, with unresolved D. The CDR3 totals 14 residues. Trimming stripped 2 bases from V and 7 bases from J, with 12 bases between. Germline V gives CDR1 MNHNS, CDR2 SASEGT. The CDR3 region is CASSELGEAQPQHF. The CDR3 nucleotides read TGTGCCAGCAGTGAATTGGGAGAGGCCCAGCCCCAGCATTTT.

This chain uses TRBV15 with TRBJ2-5; 7 bases match TRBD2. The CDR3 contains 14 residues. Losses at the gene ends were 5 bases for V and 5 bases for J; bases not matched to a gene: 8. Germline CDR1 LNHNV, CDR2 YYDKDF (reference sequence). The CDR3 loop is CATSQRGEGETQYF. The CDR3 DNA reads TGTGCCACCAGCCAACGGGGGGAGGGGGAGACCCAGTACTTC.

The rearrangement links TRBV2 to TRBJ2-6, with 7 bases matching TRBD2. CDR3 length: 15 amino acids. CDR1 SNHLY and CDR2 FYNNEI come from the germline V gene. The V and J ends lost 11 bases and 0 bases, in that order; junction bases with no gene match: 7. The CDR3 DNA follows: TGTGCCGGGGGGGACGGCCTCTCTGGGGCCAACGTCCTGACTTTC. Its protein product is CAGGDGLSGANVLTF.

This clone has just a few counts. The rearrangement uses TRBV4-2 and TRBJ2-1; D perhaps matches TRBD2 (5 bases). V was cut by 1 base and J by 0 bases, with 10 bases left in between. The CDR3 totals 16 residues. Germline V lookup: CDR1 LGHNA, CDR2 YNFKEQ. The CDR3 reads CASSQVGGTSYNEQFF. The DNA for the CDR3 is TGTGCCAGCAGCCAAGTAGGAGGAACCTCCTACAATGAGCAGTTCTTC.